This T cell receptor (beta chain) was identified in a study of Graves' ophthalmopathy and Graves' hyperthyroidism. As for the study in general: The authors collected peripheral blood at initial diagnosis, before any treatment.

Ten or more counts support this clonotype. RNA transcripts were the source from which TCR beta CDR3 regions were amplified. After a first-round RT-PCR with HTBI primers, a second-round multiplex PCR was run. TCRdb reprocessed the multiplex PCR reads with MiXCR, giving one entry per CDR3 protein. The sample lists just over 600,000 distinct CDR3 sequences; over 20% were seen once. This CDR3 contains 13 residues. V gave up 7 bases and J gave up 6 bases; unmatched junction bases: 4. Germline assignment: CDR1 MNHNS and CDR2 SASEGT. The receptor comes from a woman aged 18-29 years with stable Graves' hyperthyroidism. Some clones in this sample may be carry-over from other donors' samples. This chain joins TRBV6-1 and TRBJ1-5, with TRBD1 matching over 9 bases. Sample: peripheral blood. The CDR3 nucleotides are TGTGCCAGCACCGAGACAGGGGGTCAGCCCCAGCATTTT. Encoded protein: CASTETGGQPQHF.